A single sample is the source of the 21 T cell receptor beta chains below, sequenced in a study of post-analysis software for immune sequencing data. Unique molecular identifiers tagged the TCR beta cDNA libraries. TCRdb passed the PCR reads through MiXCR, listing each CDR3 protein once. The sample has about 200,000 distinct CDR3 sequences; about 30% are singletons. General observations from the study: Included in a set of about five TRBV segments more frequent in patients than controls were TRBV5-6, TRBV5-1 and TRBV20-1.

Their antigens remain unidentified. The specimen was blood. The receptor source for this set is a girl aged 2 to 17 with multiple sclerosis.

A remark on this clonotype: The junction shows a germline mismatch at one end, possibly a read error. This chain links TRBV5-6 with TRBJ2-4, with D unresolved. Looked up from germline, CDR1 is SGHDT and CDR2 is YYEEEE. This CDR3 is built from 16 residues. CDR3 nucleotide sequence: TGTGCCAGCAGCCCGCGAAGGGCGTTAGCCGAAAACATTCAGTACTTC. Translation gives CASSPRRALAENIQYF.

This clonotype was recorded only once. A much more abundant neighbour one base away suggests this may be a read error. The chain joins TRBV5-1 to TRBJ2-7; D might be TRBD2 (6 bases). V was shortened by 1 base and J by 0 bases, with 14 bases between the two germline ends. This CDR3 is built from 16 residues. Per germline, CDR1 SGHRS and CDR2 YFSETQ. The CDR3 spells CASSLTSRRISYEQYF. For the CDR3, the DNA is TGCGCCAGCAGCTTGACTAGCAGGAGGATCTCCTACGAGCAGTACTTC. The full variable domain, its missing parts supplied by reference TRBV5-1 and TRBJ2-7, is KAGVTQTPRYLIKTRGQQVTLSCSPISGHRSVSWYQQTPGQGLQFLFEYFSETQRNKGNFPGRFSGRQFSNSRSEMNVSTLELGDSALYLCASSLTSRRISYEQYFGPGTRLTVT.

The genes are TRBV6-5 and TRBJ2-2; D is ambiguous. From germline, CDR1 is MNHEY and CDR2 SVGAGI. The CDR3 spans 15 residues. Trimming cost V 6 bases and J 1 base, with 12 bases left between them. CDR3 nucleotides: TGTGCCAGCAGGACCATACTGGGGAACACCGGGGAGCTGTTTTTT. As protein: CASRTILGNTGELFF.

The table lists this clonotype with a few counts. This chain uses TRBV12-3 or TRBV12-4 with TRBJ2-2; no reliable D call. V was shortened by 5 bases and J by 2 bases, with 12 bases between the two germline ends. This CDR3 has 15 residues. The CDR3 is CASSPSHLNTGELFF. In DNA, the CDR3 is TGTGCCAGCAGTCCTTCCCACCTAAACACCGGGGAGCTGTTTTTT.

V and J are TRBV7-2 and TRBJ2-7, with 12 bases aligning to TRBD2. Germline-derived CDR1 and CDR2 are SGHTA and FQGNSA. This CDR3 region has 15 residues. V lost 7 bases, J lost 1 base, and 5 bases stayed unmatched. In DNA, the CDR3 is TGTGCCAGCATCGCCGGACTAGCGGGATCCTACGAGCAGTACTTC. Encoded protein: CASIAGLAGSYEQYF.

This clonotype was seen at least ten times. The genes are TRBV5-6 and TRBJ2-3; the match to TRBD1 covers 7 bases. This CDR3 has 15 amino acids. From germline, CDR1 is SGHDT and CDR2 YYEEEE. The junction had 5 bases not matched to a gene; V was cut back by 4 bases and J by 0 bases. The CDR3 bases are TGTGCCAGCAGCGGATCGACAGGGAGCACAGATACGCAGTATTTT. This encodes CASSGSTGSTDTQYF.

Only a few counts were recorded for this clonotype. This chain links TRBV24-1 with TRBJ1-5, with TRBD1 identical over 10 bases. J lost 4 bases, V lost 3 bases, and 5 bases had no gene match. The CDR3 is 16 amino acids. Germline V gene sequence: CDR1 KGHDR, CDR2 SFDVKD. The DNA for the CDR3 is TGTGCCACCAGTGATCCCCGGGACAGGGGAAATCAGCCCCAGCATTTT. Its translation: CATSDPRDRGNQPQHF.

There are a few counts of this clonotype. The rearrangement joins TRBV12-3 or TRBV12-4 to TRBJ2-7; 8 nucleotides align to TRBD1. V lost 5 bases and J lost 0; bases outside the gene matches: 9. CDR3 length equals 16 residues. In nucleotides, the CDR3 is TGTGCCAGCAGTAAAACCGGGACAGGAAGCTCCTACGAGCAGTACTTC. Amino acid sequence: CASSKTGTGSSYEQYF.

In regard to this clonotype: It may be a read error: a sequence one base away is much more abundant. This sequence joins TRBV12-3 or TRBV12-4 and TRBJ2-5, with a tentative D call TRBD2 (7 bases). The CDR3 totals 15 residues. In nucleotides, the CDR3 is TGTGTCAGCAGTCTGAGGGGGGAGGGACCAGAGACCCAGTACTTC. Protein: CVSSLRGEGPETQYF.

This clonotype was observed a handful of times. A much larger clone differs by one base, so this may be a read error. The J gene is TRBJ1-2, the V gene TRBV5-1; weak D call: TRBD1 (5 bases). Per the germline V gene, CDR1 is SGHRS and CDR2 is YFSETQ. This CDR3 spans 17 amino acids. V was clipped by 0 bases and J by 0 bases, with 15 bases between them. This CDR3 reads CASSLEDTDHTNYGYTF. The DNA of the CDR3 is TGCGCCAGCAGCTTGGAGGACACAGACCATACTAACTATGGCTACACCTTC. Combining the CDR3 with reference TRBV5-1 and TRBJ1-2 gives the whole variable domain KAGVTQTPRYLIKTRGQQVTLSCSPISGHRSVSWYQQTPGQGLQFLFEYFSETQRNKGNFPGRFSGRQFSNSRSEMNVSTLELGDSALYLCASSLEDTDHTNYGYTFGSGTRLTVV.

This clonotype was seen a few times. This rearrangement joins TRBV14 to TRBJ2-7; 7 nucleotides match TRBD1. The germline V gene encodes CDR1 SGHDN and CDR2 FVKESK. CDR3 length equals 16 residues. J gave up 1 base and V 0 bases, and 6 bases lay outside the gene matches. CDR3 sequence (DNA): TGTGCCAGCAGCCAAGACCGAAGACAGGGATCCTACGAGCAGTACTTC. Translated: CASSQDRRQGSYEQYF.

This clonotype was observed at least ten times. The rearrangement links TRBV4-1 to TRBJ2-3; 8 bases fit TRBD2. J was trimmed by 6 bases and V by 10 bases; bases with no gene match: 6. The germline gives CDR1 MGHRA, CDR2 YSYEKL. CDR3 length equals 12 residues. CDR3 sequence reads: CAIRGLVDTQYF. In DNA form, the CDR3 reads TGCGCCATCAGGGGACTAGTCGATACGCAGTATTTT.

This clonotype turned up a few times. A read error may produce the germline difference seen at one junction end. The rearrangement joins TRBV4-2 to TRBJ2-3; possible D gene TRBD2, 5 bases. The CDR3 is 15 amino acids. In germline, CDR1 is LGHNA, CDR2 YNFKEQ. CDR3 sequence reads: CASSQGTASTNTQYF. The DNA for the CDR3 is TGTGCCAGCAGCCAAGGGACTGCCAGCACAAATACGCAGTATTTT.

The V call is TRBV12-3 or TRBV12-4, the J call TRBJ2-2; TRBD1 matches at 8 bases. Losses at the gene ends were 5 bases for V and 5 bases for J; bases not matched to a gene: 10. CDR3 length: 16 amino acids. The DNA for the CDR3 is TGTGCCAGCAGTCCCCCGGACAGGGATGGGACCGGGGAGCTGTTTTTT. Translating it yields CASSPPDRDGTGELFF.

The chain combines TRBV7-9 with TRBJ2-3, with TRBD1 identical over 8 bases. V dropped 3 bases and J dropped 4; count of bases not matched to a gene: 6. The CDR3 sequence is 15 residues long. In germline, CDR1 is SEHNR, CDR2 FQNEAQ (reference sequence). For the CDR3, the DNA is TGTGCCAGCAGCTTCCGTCAGGGGGCGGCAGATACGCAGTATTTT. It yields the protein CASSFRQGAADTQYF.

This clonotype showed up just a few times. The chain uses TRBV29-1 and TRBJ2-1; D might be TRBD2 (5 bases). V lost 6 bases to trimming and J lost 4 bases, with 13 bases between them. The CDR3 runs to 13 residues. Germline values: CDR1 SQVTM, CDR2 ANQGSEA. CDR3 residues: CSVGSTSYNEQFF. The DNA for the CDR3 is TGCAGCGTGGGGAGCACCTCGTACAATGAGCAGTTCTTC.

The table lists this clonotype with a few counts. The chain is built from TRBV3-1 and TRBJ2-5; 7 bases are a match to TRBD2. The CDR3 runs to 17 residues. Germline CDR1 is LGHDT and CDR2 is YNNKEL (reference sequence). Losses at the gene ends were 4 bases for V and 2 bases for J; bases not matched to a gene: 13. The CDR3 here is CASSLIGASGLQETQYF. CDR3 in DNA: TGTGCCAGCAGCCTCATAGGGGCTAGCGGCCTACAAGAGACCCAGTACTTC.

This clonotype was found a few times. CDR3 amino acids: CASSFDRDNQPQHF. DNA for the CDR3: TGTGCCAGCAGCTTCGACAGGGACAATCAGCCCCAGCATTTT. The rearrangement uses TRBV21-1 and TRBJ1-5; the table's D call, TRBD1, was not checked against the DNA. TRBV21-1 is a known pseudogene. This CDR3 spans 14 amino acids.

This chain joins TRBV6-2 or TRBV6-3 and TRBJ2-5; D unclear. Per germline, CDR1 MNHEY and CDR2 SVGEGT. Trimming removed 2 bases from V and 3 bases from J, with 7 bases in between. This CDR3 is 13 amino acids long. The CDR3 loop reads CASSYPHEETQYF. CDR3 DNA sequence: TGTGCCAGCAGTTACCCTCATGAAGAGACCCAGTACTTC.

This clonotype was recorded many times. The gene calls are TRBV7-2 and TRBJ2-3, with D possibly matching TRBD1 (5 bases). Germline V gene data show CDR1 as SGHTA and CDR2 as FQGNSA. The CDR3 has 16 amino acids. Trimming removed 5 bases at V and 1 base at J, with 16 bases between. The CDR3 sequence is CASSPGRIQGTDTQYF. The CDR3 region has the DNA TGTGCCAGCAGCCCTGGACGTATACAGGGCACAGATACGCAGTATTTT.

Comments on this clonotype: This may come from a read error, since a much larger clone is one base off. This sequence joins TRBV20-1 and TRBJ2-7; 8 bases agree with TRBD1. The J call may be incorrect, as the DNA end agrees better with TRBJ2-4. There are 16 residues in the CDR3. Germline-derived CDR1 and CDR2 are DFQATT and SNEGSKA (reference sequence). CDR3 region: CSAGERTGFVKNIQYF. CDR3 nucleotide sequence: TGCAGTGCTGGAGAGCGGACAGGGTTTGTCAAAAACATTCAGTACTTC.